This T cell receptor (beta chain) was observed in a study of shared clonotypes between healthy human individuals. Whole-study results and caveats: Approximately 5% of naive CD4 clonotypes were shared across several donors.

Adult Caucasians living in Nashville, Tennessee made up all of the donors. The CDR3 is 15 residues long. Trimming removed 7 bases at V and 1 base at J, with 13 bases between. The V gene's germline CDR1 is MNHNS and CDR2 SASEGT. The method was immunoSEQ multiplex PCR; TCRdb's version includes in-frame clones alone and lacks a portion of them. This repertoire shows hundreds of thousands of clones, about 74% found once; its top ten account for 9% to 12%. About this clone: Its target is unknown.

The rearrangement joins TRBV6-1 to TRBJ2-2, with D perhaps matching TRBD2 (5 bases). The clonotype was recovered from a young man in good health. The sample comprised memory CD4+ T cells sorted from blood. Subset given: CD45RA-negative fraction. CDR3 coding DNA: TGTGCCAGCATCGGGGTCGGCGGGAACACCGGGGAGCTGTTTTTT. Translated, it gives CASIGVGGNTGELFF.